This record looks at one T cell receptor (beta chain) sequence and its context. What antigen it recognizes has not been identified. Per-base quality was not reported, and no clone a single base away is much larger than it. The immunoSEQ Assay, a bias-controlled multiplex PCR, was used to amplify TCRbeta CDR3 regions from genomic DNA. Processing in the source paper ran as follows. Nucleated cell counts per sample were estimated from amplification of reference gene primers within the assay. To quantify the absolute abundance of each unique TCRbeta CDR3 rearrangement, sequence reads were collapsed and filtered. Productive Simpson clonality was computed per sample as the square root of Simpson's diversity index over productive rearrangements. In its TCRdb copy, this immuneACCESS table keeps in-frame sequences only and misses some clones. Where compared with another copy, unresolved V genes explain less than half of these, and the others have no known cause. D and trimming come from the DNA, and the V and J calls and clone size come from that table. A total of about 19,000 clones appear in this sample, roughly 90% of them only once. The top ten constitute roughly 10% of the sample.

V was cut back by 8 bases and J by 6 bases, leaving a gap of 13 bases between them. Reading the germline V gene (reference sequence) gives CDR1 LNHDA and CDR2 SQIVND. Including cysteine and phenylalanine, the CDR3 has 13 amino acids. The DNA shown is the 39-base CDR3, in frame from base 1. Whole blood was collected in K2EDTA tubes by collaborating institutions according to the institutions' own protocols. Collaborator samples were shipped for TCRbeta analysis as frozen whole blood, isolated PBMCs, or DNA extracted from either sample type. These data belong to a study of blood T cell repertoires in COVID-19 (dated by TCRdb to the early 2020s). A note on the overall study: Samples covering the acute and convalescent phases of COVID-19 were provided by collaborators in the United States, Italy and Spain. The material from the prospective study consisted of cDNA or gDNA derived from T cells, B-cell-depleted T cells, or PBMCs. Deeply sampled blood TCRbeta repertoires from subjects exposed to, actively infected with, or recovered from COVID-19 were included in the dataset. The repertoires were released in a freely available public database meant as a resource for research on the immune response to SARS-CoV-2. The samples were drawn from the first 160 participants of the ongoing ImmuneRACE study and from 950 to 1,500 subjects provided by 6 global collaborators. The sample metadata nearly always contained a de-identified subject ID, COVID-19 status, age in years and sex. Where HLA class I and class II types were available, the types were taken from metadata supplied by the sample provider, not from assay-based typing.

The study at large found these results: Clinical and demographic metadata were provided uncurated, with the amount varying by source and participant.

The chain is assembled from TRBV19 and TRBJ1-4; D gene: possibly TRBD1, on 5 matching bases. Sequenced material: peripheral blood. The receptor was isolated from a human donor in a cohort sampled during active COVID-19. The CDR3 is CASADTSDEKLFF. The DNA sequence is TGTGCCAGTGCGGACACCTCTGATGAAAAACTGTTTTTT.